Presented here are 20 T cell receptor beta chains from one specimen sequenced in a study of T cell responses to AZD1222 COVID-19 vaccine. Method: immunoSEQ multiplex PCR; TCRdb's copy keeps in-frame clones and lacks some. This sample carries approximately 140,000 clones, about 89% of them seen once, and the ten largest clones take roughly 4.7%. Specimen: peripheral blood, collected on day 0 of AZD1222 vaccination. These receptors originate from an adult in good health.

This chain uses TRBV19 with TRBJ2-7; 9 bases line up with TRBD1. This CDR3 spans 14 amino acids. CDR1 and CDR2 from the germline V gene are LNHDA and SQIVND (reference sequence). Trimming cost V 4 bases and J 3 bases; bases outside gene matches: 4. The DNA of the CDR3 is TGTGCCAGTAGTACTTCGACAGGGGGCTACGAGCAGTACTTC. It is translated as CASSTSTGGYEQYF.

The chain is built from TRBV14 and TRBJ2-6; D unresolved. Germline CDR1 and CDR2: SGHDN and FVKESK. The length of the CDR3 is 18 residues. V was pared by 0 bases and J by 0 bases, with 12 bases between. In nucleotides, the CDR3 is TGTGCCAGCAGCCAAGATATAGGTCGAAACTCTGGGGCCAACGTCCTGACTTTC. This encodes CASSQDIGRNSGANVLTF.

The V call is TRBV4-2, the J call TRBJ1-4; no reliable D call. The V gene's germline CDR1 is LGHNA and CDR2 YNFKEQ. This CDR3 has 14 residues. Trimming took off 0 bases at V and 7 bases at J, with 9 bases between the two ends. The CDR3: CASSQDDYSEKLFF. The CDR3 nucleotides read TGTGCCAGCAGCCAAGATGACTATAGTGAAAAACTGTTTTTT.

The gene calls are TRBV13 and TRBJ2-3; D remains ambiguous. Trimming pared 0 bases from V and 6 bases from J, leaving 13 bases between. The CDR3 runs to 15 residues. In germline, CDR1 is PRHDT, CDR2 FYEKMQ (reference sequence). CDR3 nucleotides: TGTGCCAGCAGCTTAGGACTCGGGCGAGCGGATACGCAGTATTTT. This gives the protein CASSLGLGRADTQYF.

The CDR3 coding sequence is TGTGCCAGCAGCCCTATAGCGGGTTCATACAATGAGCAGTTCTTC. Protein sequence: CASSPIAGSYNEQFF. This chain uses TRBV7-2 with TRBJ2-1; TRBD2 agrees at 7 bases. Germline V CDR1 and CDR2: SGHTA, FQGNSA. The CDR3 is made up of 15 amino acids. V lost 5 bases, J lost 4 bases, and 8 bases stayed unmatched.

The sample holds a few counts of this clone. CDR3 nucleotide sequence: TGTGCCAGCAGCGTAGGCCAGGAAGCGACCTACGAGCAGTACTTC. The encoded protein is CASSVGQEATYEQYF. This sequence joins TRBV9 and TRBJ2-7; D is ambiguous. Trimming shortened V by 0 bases and J by 2 bases, and 12 bases separated the two germline ends. CDR1 is SGDLS, CDR2 YYNGEE, per germline. This CDR3 contains 15 residues.

V and J are TRBV28 and TRBJ2-3, with 8 positions matching TRBD2. The germline V gene has CDR1 MDHEN and CDR2 SYDVKM. This CDR3 is 15 amino acids long. Trimming at V came to 7 bases and at J to 10 bases, leaving 16 bases not matched to a gene. CDR3 protein: CASMSGGHASLPQYF. The CDR3 DNA sequence: TGTGCCAGCATGTCGGGGGGGCATGCTTCCCTTCCGCAGTATTTT.

The chain recombines TRBV28 with TRBJ2-7, with TRBD1 matching 7 bases. Germline CDR1 and CDR2: MDHEN and SYDVKM. The CDR3 is made up of 14 amino acids. The V segment lost 4 bases and the J segment 0 bases; nucleotides outside the gene matches: 3. CDR3 in DNA: TGTGCCAGCAGTTCGGGACAGAGCTCCTACGAGCAGTACTTC. This gives the protein CASSSGQSSYEQYF.

The chain couples TRBV19 to TRBJ2-1, with D perhaps matching TRBD1 or TRBD2 (5 bases each). This CDR3 comprises 16 residues. V was shortened by 1 base and J by 10 bases, with 20 bases between the two germline ends. Germline lookup yields CDR1 LNHDA and CDR2 SQIVND (reference sequence). The CDR3 reads CASSIGGIWGTGEQFF. The CDR3 region has the DNA TGTGCCAGTAGTATAGGAGGGATCTGGGGGACGGGCGAGCAGTTCTTC. Combining the CDR3 with reference TRBV19 and TRBJ2-1 gives the whole variable domain DGGITQSPKYLFRKEGQNVTLSCEQNLNHDAMYWYRQDPGQGLRLIYYSQIVNDFQKGDIAEGYSVSREKKESFPLTVTSAQKNPTAFYLCASSIGGIWGTGEQFFGPGTRLTVL.

This chain's CDR3 is CASSTSYSTNYGYTF. The CDR3 nucleotides are TGTGCCAGTAGTACGTCCTACAGTACTAACTATGGCTACACCTTC. The rearrangement uses TRBV19 and TRBJ1-2; D gene unclear. The germline gives CDR1 LNHDA, CDR2 SQIVND (reference sequence). The CDR3 has 15 residues. V lost 4 bases and J lost 0, with 12 bases in between.

J is TRBJ1-6 and V is TRBV7-2; the D is unclear. This CDR3 is built from 15 residues. The ends were cut back, 1 base at V and 6 bases at J, with 10 bases in the middle. Germline V gene lookup returns CDR1 SGHTA and CDR2 FQGNSA. The CDR3 nucleotides read TGTGCCAGCAGCTTAGGAGGCCAGCGTAATTCACCCCTCCACTTT. This translates into CASSLGGQRNSPLHF.

V usage is TRBV7-9 and J usage is TRBJ2-3; 9 bases line up with TRBD2. V lost 3 bases and J lost 2; bases outside the gene matches: 6. CDR1 is SEHNR and CDR2 is FQNEAQ in the germline V gene (reference sequence). CDR3 length equals 16 residues. CDR3 amino acids: CASSLGASGNTDTQYF. The CDR3 DNA reads as TGTGCCAGCAGCTTGGGGGCTAGCGGGAACACAGATACGCAGTATTTT.

The rearrangement uses TRBV6-5 and TRBJ1-1; 8 positions match TRBD1. V gave up 0 bases and J gave up 8 bases; unmatched junction bases: 5. The CDR3 runs 14 residues. Looked up from germline, CDR1 is MNHEY and CDR2 is SVGAGI. CDR3 sequence: CASSYSSTGGEAFF. The CDR3 bases are TGTGCCAGCAGTTACTCGAGCACAGGGGGAGAAGCTTTCTTT.

This chain uses TRBV11-1 with TRBJ2-3, with a weak D call TRBD2 (7 bases). The CDR3 has 19 residues. Trimming stripped 0 bases from V and 5 bases from J, with 24 bases between. Germline lookup yields CDR1 SGHAT and CDR2 FQDESV (reference sequence). In nucleotides, the CDR3 is TGTGCCAGCAGCTTAGCATGGGTGGCCGGGGCCGGGGGGCAAGATACGCAGTATTTT. Protein sequence: CASSLAWVAGAGGQDTQYF.

This chain connects TRBV9 to TRBJ1-4; no clear D. The V gene's germline CDR1 is SGDLS and CDR2 YYNGEE. This CDR3 has 15 amino acids. Trimming left V 1 base short and J 5 bases short, with 12 bases between. The CDR3 protein is CASSVSGLANEKLFF. CDR3 coding DNA: TGTGCCAGCAGCGTAAGTGGCCTAGCAAATGAAAAACTGTTTTTT.

This clone appeared a single time. This chain uses TRBV6-5 with TRBJ2-5, with 7 nucleotides matching TRBD1. Germline V gene sequence: CDR1 MNHEY, CDR2 SVGAGI. This CDR3 is 15 amino acids long. Trimming cost V 8 bases and J 9 bases; bases outside gene matches: 18. In DNA form, the CDR3 reads TGTGCCAGCCGAGGGGCCGGGACAGAGATTGAGGCCCAGTACTTC. This sequence encodes CASRGAGTEIEAQYF.

This chain connects TRBV28 to TRBJ2-6, with 8 bases that match TRBD1. Germline lookup yields CDR1 MDHEN and CDR2 SYDVKM. Trimming took 7 bases from V and 4 from J; bases not matched to a gene: 6. The CDR3 is 15 amino acids. CDR3 protein: CASKTGGQGANVLTF. The CDR3 DNA follows: TGTGCCAGCAAAACAGGGGGTCAAGGGGCCAACGTCCTGACTTTC. The variable domain in full, completed from reference TRBV28 and TRBJ2-6, reads DVKVTQSSRYLVKRTGEKVFLECVQDMDHENMFWYRQDPGLGLRLIYFSYDVKMKEKGDIPEGYSVSREKKERFSLILESASTNQTSMYLCASKTGGQGANVLTFGAGSRLTVL.

The genes are TRBV25-1 and TRBJ2-5, with unresolved D. The germline gives CDR1 MGHDK, CDR2 SYGVNS. The CDR3 has 13 amino acids. Trimming removed 1 base from V and 5 bases from J, with 8 bases in between. The CDR3 protein is CASSESSWETQYF. In nucleotides, the CDR3 is TGTGCCAGCAGTGAATCCTCTTGGGAGACCCAGTACTTC.

In its sample, this clone was seen once. The chain carries TRBV7-2 and TRBJ1-3, with a possible D match to TRBD1 (6 bases). Germline V gene sequence: CDR1 SGHTA, CDR2 FQGNSA. V was cut by 4 bases and J by 2 bases, with 9 bases left in between. This CDR3 spans 14 amino acids. CDR3 DNA: TGTGCCAGCAGCTGGGGGGCAGCTGGAAACACCATATATTTT. This translates into CASSWGAAGNTIYF.

The V gene is TRBV29-1, the J gene TRBJ2-5, with D perhaps matching TRBD1 (6 bases). The V end lost 7 bases, the J end lost 4 bases, and 13 bases lay between the germline ends. The CDR3 runs 12 residues. In germline, CDR1 is SQVTM, CDR2 ANQGSEA. The CDR3 region is CSGIQGGETQYF. For the CDR3, the DNA is TGCAGCGGCATACAGGGCGGAGAGACCCAGTACTTC.